This T cell receptor (beta chain) was profiled in a study of CD8 T cells in ankylosing spondylitis. Each CDR3 protein is one row after TCRdb ran MiXCR on the 5' RACE reads. The sample shows roughly 150,000 distinct CDR3 sequences, 7.3% of them seen only once. This clonotype has at least ten counts. Germline lookup yields CDR1 DFQATT and CDR2 SNEGSKA (reference sequence). The CDR3 spans 13 residues. V was pared by 5 bases and J by 6 bases, with 14 bases between. Sequencing was performed on blood, either unsorted or a sorted T cell fraction (not recorded which). This chain connects TRBV20-1 to TRBJ2-1; a possible D gene is TRBD2 (5 bases). The sequence derives from a female donor with ankylosing spondylitis or in good health (not recorded which). CDR3 DNA sequence: TGCAGTGCTCCCTCGAAGGCGGGCAATGAGCAGTTCTTC. This sequence encodes CSAPSKAGNEQFF.